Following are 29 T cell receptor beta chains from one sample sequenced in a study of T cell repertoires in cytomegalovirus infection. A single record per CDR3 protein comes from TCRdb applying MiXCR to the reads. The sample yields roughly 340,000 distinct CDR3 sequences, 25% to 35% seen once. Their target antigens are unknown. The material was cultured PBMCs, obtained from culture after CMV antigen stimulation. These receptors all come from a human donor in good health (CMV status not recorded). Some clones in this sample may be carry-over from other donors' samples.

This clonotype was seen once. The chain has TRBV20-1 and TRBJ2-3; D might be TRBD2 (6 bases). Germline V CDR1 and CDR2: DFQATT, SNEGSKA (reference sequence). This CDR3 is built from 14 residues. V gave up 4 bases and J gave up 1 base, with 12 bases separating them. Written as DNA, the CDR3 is TGCAGTGCTACCCGGGAGCTCGGCACAGATACGCAGTATTTT. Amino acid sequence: CSATRELGTDTQYF.

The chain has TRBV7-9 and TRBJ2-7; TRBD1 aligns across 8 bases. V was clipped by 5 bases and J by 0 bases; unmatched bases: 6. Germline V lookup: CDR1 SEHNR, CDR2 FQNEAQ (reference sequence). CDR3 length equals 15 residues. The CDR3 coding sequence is TGTGCCAGCAGCCCTAACAGGGGGAGCTCCTACGAGCAGTACTTC. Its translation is CASSPNRGSSYEQYF.

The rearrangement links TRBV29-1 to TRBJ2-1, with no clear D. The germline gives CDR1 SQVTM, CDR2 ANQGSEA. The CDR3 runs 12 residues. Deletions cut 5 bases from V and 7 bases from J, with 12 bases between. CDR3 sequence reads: CSVMEQWNEQFF. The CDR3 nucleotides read TGCAGCGTTATGGAACAGTGGAATGAGCAGTTCTTC.

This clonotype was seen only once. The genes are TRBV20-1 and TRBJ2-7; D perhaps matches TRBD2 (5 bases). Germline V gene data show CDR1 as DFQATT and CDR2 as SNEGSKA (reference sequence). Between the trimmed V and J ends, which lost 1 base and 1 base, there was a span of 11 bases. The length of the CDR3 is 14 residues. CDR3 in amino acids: CSARVASRSYEQYF. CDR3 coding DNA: TGCAGTGCTAGAGTGGCTAGCCGGTCCTACGAGCAGTACTTC.

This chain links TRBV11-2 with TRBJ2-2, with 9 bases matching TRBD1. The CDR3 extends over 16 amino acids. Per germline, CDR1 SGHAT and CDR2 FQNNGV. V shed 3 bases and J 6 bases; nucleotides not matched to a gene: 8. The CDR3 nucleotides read TGTGCCAGCAGCTTTTACAGGGGGCGCCGGGCCGGGGAGCTGTTTTTT. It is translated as CASSFYRGRRAGELFF.

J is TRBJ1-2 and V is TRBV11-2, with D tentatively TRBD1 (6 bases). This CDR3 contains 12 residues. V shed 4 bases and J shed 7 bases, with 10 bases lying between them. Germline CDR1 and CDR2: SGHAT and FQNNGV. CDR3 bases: TGTGCCAGCAGCTCCGAGGGGGGTGGCTACACCTTC. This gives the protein CASSSEGGGYTF.

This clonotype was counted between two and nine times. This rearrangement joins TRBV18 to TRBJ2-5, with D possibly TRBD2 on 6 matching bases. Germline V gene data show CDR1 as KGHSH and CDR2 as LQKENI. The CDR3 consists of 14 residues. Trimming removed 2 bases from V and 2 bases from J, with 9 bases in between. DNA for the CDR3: TGTGCCAGCTCACCAACGACTAGACAAGAGACCCAGTACTTC. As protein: CASSPTTRQETQYF.

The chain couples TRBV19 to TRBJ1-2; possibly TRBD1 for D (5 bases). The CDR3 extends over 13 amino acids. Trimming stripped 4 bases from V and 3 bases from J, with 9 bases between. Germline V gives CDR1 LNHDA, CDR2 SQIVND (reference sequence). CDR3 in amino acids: CASSRDGDYGYTF. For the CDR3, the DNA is TGTGCCAGTAGTAGGGACGGGGACTATGGCTACACCTTC.

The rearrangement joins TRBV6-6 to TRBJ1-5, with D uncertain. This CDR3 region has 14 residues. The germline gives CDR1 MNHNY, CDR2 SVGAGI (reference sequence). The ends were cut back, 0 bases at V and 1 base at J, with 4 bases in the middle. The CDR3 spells CASSYSGSNQPQHF. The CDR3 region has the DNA TGTGCCAGCAGTTACTCGGGCAGCAATCAGCCCCAGCATTTT.

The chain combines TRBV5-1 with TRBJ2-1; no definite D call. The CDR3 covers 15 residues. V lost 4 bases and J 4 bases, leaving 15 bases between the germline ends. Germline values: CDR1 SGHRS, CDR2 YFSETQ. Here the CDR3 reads CASSLNTDLYNEQFF. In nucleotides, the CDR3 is TGCGCCAGCAGCCTCAACACGGACCTATACAATGAGCAGTTCTTC.

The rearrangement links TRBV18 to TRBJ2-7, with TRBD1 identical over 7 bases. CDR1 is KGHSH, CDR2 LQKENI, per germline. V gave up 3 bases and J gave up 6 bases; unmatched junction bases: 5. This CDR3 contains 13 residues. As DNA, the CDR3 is TGTGCCAGCTCACCTGGACAGGCTATCGAGCAGTACTTC. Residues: CASSPGQAIEQYF.

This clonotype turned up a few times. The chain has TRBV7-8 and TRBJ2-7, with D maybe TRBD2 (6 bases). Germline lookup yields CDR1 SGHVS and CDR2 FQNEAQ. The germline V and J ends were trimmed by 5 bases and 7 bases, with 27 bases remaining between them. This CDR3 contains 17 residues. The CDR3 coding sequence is TGTGCCAGCAGCCCCGAAGAGGGAGGTTCTTCGCTACGGGAGCAGTACTTC. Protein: CASSPEEGGSSLREQYF.

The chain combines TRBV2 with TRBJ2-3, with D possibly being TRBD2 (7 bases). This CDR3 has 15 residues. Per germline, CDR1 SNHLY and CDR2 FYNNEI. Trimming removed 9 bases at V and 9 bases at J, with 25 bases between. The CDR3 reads CARGWGGLLMRTQYF. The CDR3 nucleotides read TGTGCCAGGGGGTGGGGGGGCTTATTAATGAGGACGCAGTATTTT.

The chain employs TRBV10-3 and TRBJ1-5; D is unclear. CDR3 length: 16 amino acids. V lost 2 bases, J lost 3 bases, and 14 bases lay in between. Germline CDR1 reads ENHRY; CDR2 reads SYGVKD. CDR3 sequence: CAISEGSVRNNQPQHF. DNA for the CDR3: TGTGCCATCAGTGAGGGTAGTGTACGGAACAATCAGCCCCAGCATTTT.

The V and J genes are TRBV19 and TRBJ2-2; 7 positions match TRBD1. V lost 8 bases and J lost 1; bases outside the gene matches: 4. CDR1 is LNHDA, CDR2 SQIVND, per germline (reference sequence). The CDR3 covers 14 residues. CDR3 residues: CASSTGVNTGELFF. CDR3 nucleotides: TGTGCCAGTTCAACAGGGGTGAACACCGGGGAGCTGTTTTTT. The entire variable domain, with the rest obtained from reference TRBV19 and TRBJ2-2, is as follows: DGGITQSPKYLFRKEGQNVTLSCEQNLNHDAMYWYRQDPGQGLRLIYYSQIVNDFQKGDIAEGYSVSREKKESFPLTVTSAQKNPTAFYLCASSTGVNTGELFFGEGSRLTVL.

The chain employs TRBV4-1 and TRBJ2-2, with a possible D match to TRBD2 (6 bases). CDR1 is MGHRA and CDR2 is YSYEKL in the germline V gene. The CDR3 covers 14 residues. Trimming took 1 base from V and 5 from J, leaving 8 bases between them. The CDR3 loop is CASSQVGGTGELFF. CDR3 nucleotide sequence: TGCGCCAGCAGCCAAGTAGGAGGGACCGGGGAGCTGTTTTTT.

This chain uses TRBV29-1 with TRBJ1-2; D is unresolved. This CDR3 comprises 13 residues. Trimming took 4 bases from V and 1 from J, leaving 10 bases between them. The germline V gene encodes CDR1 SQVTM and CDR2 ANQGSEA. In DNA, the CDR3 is TGCAGCGTTGGCCCGACCGATAACTATGGCTACACCTTC. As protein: CSVGPTDNYGYTF.

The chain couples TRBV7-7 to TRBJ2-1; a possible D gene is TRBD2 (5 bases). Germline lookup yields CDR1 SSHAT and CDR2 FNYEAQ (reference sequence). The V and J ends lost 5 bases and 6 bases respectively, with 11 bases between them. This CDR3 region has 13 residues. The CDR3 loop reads CASSLGLFNEQFF. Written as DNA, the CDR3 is TGTGCCAGCAGCCTCGGACTGTTCAATGAGCAGTTCTTC.

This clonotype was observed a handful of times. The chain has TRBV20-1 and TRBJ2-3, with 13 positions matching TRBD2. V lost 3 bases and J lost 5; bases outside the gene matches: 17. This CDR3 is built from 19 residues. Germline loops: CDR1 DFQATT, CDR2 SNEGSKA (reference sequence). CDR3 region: CSASLPQLTSGGARDTQYF. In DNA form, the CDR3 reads TGCAGTGCTAGCCTCCCCCAACTAACTAGCGGGGGGGCCAGAGATACGCAGTATTTT.

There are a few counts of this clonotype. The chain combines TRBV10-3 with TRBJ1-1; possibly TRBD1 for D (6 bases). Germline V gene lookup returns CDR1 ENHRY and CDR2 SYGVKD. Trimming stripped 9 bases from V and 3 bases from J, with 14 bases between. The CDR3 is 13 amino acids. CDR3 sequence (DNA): TGTGCCATTTCAAAGGGGGGAGACACTGAAGCTTTCTTT. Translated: CAISKGGDTEAFF.

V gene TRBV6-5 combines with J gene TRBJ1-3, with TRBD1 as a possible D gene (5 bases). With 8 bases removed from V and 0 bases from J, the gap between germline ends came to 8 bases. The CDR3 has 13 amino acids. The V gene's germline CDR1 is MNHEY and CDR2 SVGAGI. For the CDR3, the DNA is TGTGCCAGCGGCGACAGCTCTGGAAACACCATATATTTT. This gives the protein CASGDSSGNTIYF.

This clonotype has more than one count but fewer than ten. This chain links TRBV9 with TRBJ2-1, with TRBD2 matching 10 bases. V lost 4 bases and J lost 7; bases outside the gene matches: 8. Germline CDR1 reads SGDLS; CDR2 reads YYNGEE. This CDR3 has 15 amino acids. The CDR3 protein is CASSTLGSGRNEQFF. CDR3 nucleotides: TGTGCCAGCAGCACCTTGGGTAGCGGGAGGAATGAGCAGTTCTTC.

This CDR3 is CASSIRGGYTF. CDR3 bases: TGTGCCAGTAGTATCCGTGGGGGCTACACCTTC. This chain uses TRBV19 with TRBJ1-2; D ambiguous. Trimming took 3 bases from V and 8 from J, leaving 7 bases between them. The CDR3 runs to 11 residues. CDR1 and CDR2 (germline): LNHDA, SQIVND (reference sequence).

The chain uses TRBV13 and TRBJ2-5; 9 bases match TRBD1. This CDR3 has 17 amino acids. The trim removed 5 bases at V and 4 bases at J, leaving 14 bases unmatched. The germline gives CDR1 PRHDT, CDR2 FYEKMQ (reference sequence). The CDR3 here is CASSLGQGPQRVETQYF. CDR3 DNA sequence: TGTGCCAGCAGCCTTGGACAGGGGCCCCAAAGGGTAGAGACCCAGTACTTC.

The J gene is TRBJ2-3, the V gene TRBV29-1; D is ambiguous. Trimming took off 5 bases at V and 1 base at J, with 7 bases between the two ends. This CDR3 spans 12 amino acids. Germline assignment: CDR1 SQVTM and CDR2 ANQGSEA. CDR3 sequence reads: CSVIARTDTQYF. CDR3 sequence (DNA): TGCAGCGTTATAGCTCGCACAGATACGCAGTATTTT.

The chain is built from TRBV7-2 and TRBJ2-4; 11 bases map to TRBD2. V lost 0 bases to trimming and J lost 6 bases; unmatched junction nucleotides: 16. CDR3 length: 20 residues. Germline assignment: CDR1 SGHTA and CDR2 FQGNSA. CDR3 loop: CASSLAPASGRPWRGNIQYF. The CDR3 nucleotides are TGTGCCAGCAGCTTAGCGCCGGCTAGCGGGAGGCCCTGGCGGGGAAACATTCAGTACTTC.

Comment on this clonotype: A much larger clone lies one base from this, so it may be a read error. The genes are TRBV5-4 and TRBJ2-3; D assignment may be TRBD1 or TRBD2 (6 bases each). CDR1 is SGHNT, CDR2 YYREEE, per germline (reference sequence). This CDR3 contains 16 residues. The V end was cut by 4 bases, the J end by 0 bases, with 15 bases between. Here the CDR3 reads CASSRGWGRSTDTQYF. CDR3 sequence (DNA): TGTGCCAGCAGCCGGGGGTGGGGGCGAAGCACAGATACGCAGTATTTT.

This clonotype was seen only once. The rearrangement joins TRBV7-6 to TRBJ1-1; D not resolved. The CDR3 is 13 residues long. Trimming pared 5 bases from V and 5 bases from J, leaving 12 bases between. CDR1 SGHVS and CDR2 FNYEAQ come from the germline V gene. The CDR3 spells CASSTELGTEAFF. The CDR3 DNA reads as TGTGCCAGCAGCACAGAGTTAGGGACTGAAGCTTTCTTT.

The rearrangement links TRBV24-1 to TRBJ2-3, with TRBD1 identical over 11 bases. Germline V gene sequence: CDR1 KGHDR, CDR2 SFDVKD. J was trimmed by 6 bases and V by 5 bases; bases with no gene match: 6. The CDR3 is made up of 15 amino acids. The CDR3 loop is CATSGGQGARDTQYF. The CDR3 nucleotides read TGTGCCACCAGTGGAGGACAGGGGGCGCGGGATACGCAGTATTTT.